This record covers a single T cell receptor (beta chain). The sample comes from a study of cytomegalovirus exposure and HLA in healthy donors. Per germline, CDR1 SGHTA and CDR2 FQGNSA. The CDR3 has 16 amino acids. V lost 5 bases and J lost 4, with 18 bases in between. Profiling relied on immunoSEQ multiplex PCR, and the TCRdb table lists in-frame clones only, not all of them. Here the sample spans approximately 150,000 clones, around 85% being singletons. The sequence derives from a man aged 30 to 45 in good health and CMV-seropositive. This chain joins TRBV7-2 and TRBJ1-5; tentative D call: TRBD1 (6 bases). The specimen was PBMCs. In DNA form, the CDR3 reads TGTGCCAGCAGCCGGCAGGGAGTACAGGGAAATCAGCCCCAGCATTTT. Protein: CASSRQGVQGNQPQHF.